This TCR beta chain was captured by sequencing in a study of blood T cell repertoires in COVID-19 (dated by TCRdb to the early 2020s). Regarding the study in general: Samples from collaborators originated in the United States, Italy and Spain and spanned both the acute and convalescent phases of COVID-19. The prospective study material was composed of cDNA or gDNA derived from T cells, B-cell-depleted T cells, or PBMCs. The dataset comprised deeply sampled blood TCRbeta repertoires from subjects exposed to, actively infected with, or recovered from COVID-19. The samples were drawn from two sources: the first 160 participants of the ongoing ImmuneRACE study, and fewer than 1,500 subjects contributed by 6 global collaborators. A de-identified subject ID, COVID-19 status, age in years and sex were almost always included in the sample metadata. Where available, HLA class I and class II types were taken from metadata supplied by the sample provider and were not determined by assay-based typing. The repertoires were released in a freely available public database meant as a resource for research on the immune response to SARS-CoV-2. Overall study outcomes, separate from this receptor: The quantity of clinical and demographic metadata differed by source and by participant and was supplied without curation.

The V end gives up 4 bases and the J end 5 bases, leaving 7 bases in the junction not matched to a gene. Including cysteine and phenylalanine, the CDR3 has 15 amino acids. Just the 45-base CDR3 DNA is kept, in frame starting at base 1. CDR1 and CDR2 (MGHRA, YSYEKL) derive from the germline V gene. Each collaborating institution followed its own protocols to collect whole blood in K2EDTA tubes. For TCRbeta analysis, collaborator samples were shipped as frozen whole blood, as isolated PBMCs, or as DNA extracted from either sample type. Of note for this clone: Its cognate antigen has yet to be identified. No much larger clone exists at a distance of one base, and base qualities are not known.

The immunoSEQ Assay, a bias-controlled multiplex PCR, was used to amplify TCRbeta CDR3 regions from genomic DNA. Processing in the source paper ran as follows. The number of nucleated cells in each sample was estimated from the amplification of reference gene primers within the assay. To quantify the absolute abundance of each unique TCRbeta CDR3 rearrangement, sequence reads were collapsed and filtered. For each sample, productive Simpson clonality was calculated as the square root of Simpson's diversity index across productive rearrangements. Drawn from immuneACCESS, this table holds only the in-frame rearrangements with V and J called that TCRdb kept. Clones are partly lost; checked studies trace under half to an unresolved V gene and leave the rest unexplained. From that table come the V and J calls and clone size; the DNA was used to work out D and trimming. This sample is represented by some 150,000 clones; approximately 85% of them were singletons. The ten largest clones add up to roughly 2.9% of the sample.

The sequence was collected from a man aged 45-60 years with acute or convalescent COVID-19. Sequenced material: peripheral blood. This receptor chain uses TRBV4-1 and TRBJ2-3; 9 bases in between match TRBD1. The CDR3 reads CASSLRDRVKDTQYF. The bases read TGCGCCAGCAGCCTCCGGGACAGGGTGAAAGATACGCAGTATTTT.